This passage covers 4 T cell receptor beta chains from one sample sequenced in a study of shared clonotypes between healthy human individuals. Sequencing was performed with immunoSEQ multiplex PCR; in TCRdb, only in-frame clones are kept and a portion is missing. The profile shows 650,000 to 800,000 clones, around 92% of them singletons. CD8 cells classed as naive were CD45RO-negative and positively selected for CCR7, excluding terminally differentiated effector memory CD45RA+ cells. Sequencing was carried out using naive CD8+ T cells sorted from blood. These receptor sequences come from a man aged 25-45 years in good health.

The CDR3: CASSPTSGRPTDTQYF. CDR3 DNA sequence: TGTGCCAGCAGTCCGACTAGCGGGAGGCCCACAGATACGCAGTATTTT. The V and J genes are TRBV28 and TRBJ2-3; 13 bases agree with TRBD2. V lost 5 bases, J lost 2 bases, and 4 bases stayed unmatched. CDR1 is MDHEN and CDR2 is SYDVKM in the germline V gene. This CDR3 is built from 16 residues.

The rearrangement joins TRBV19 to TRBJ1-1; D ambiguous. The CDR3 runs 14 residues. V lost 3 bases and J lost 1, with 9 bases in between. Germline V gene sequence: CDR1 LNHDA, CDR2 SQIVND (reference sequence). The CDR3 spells CASSMVVGNTEAFF. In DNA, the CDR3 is TGTGCCAGTAGTATGGTAGTCGGGAACACTGAAGCTTTCTTT.

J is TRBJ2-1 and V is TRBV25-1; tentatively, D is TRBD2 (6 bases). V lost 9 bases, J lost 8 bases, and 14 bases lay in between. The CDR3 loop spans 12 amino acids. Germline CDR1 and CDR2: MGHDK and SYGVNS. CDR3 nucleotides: TGTGCCAGTTCCGGGGGATGGGATGAGCAGTTCTTC. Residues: CASSGGWDEQFF.

The CDR3 DNA sequence: TGTGCCAGCAGTTTATCAGGGGTGGGTGGCTATGGCTACACCTTC. This codes for CASSLSGVGGYGYTF. The rearrangement uses TRBV28 and TRBJ1-2; TRBD1 might be the D (6 bases). The CDR3 spans 15 residues. The germline V gene has CDR1 MDHEN and CDR2 SYDVKM. V was clipped by 1 base and J by 4 bases, with 13 bases between them.